This T cell receptor (beta chain) was observed in a study of identifying expanded T cells in peripheral blood. Findings and caveats of the study: Roughly two-week clone count variance significantly increased as total template count grew. Differentially abundant clones: 0.95 to 1.5 between replicates, 15 to 17 at around 2 weeks, 19 to 20 at four.

During the collection period, no donor immune events like infections were recorded. Trimming stripped 6 bases from V and 4 bases from J, with 16 bases between. This CDR3 contains 15 residues. The germline gives CDR1 MDHEN, CDR2 SYDVKM. Method: immunoSEQ multiplex PCR; TCRdb's copy keeps in-frame clones and lacks some. Of some 75,000 clones listed, 85% to 90% were seen once; the top ten hold more than 2.5%. Details on this clone: The antigen is not known.

The sample comprised blood. The sequence was collected from a person aged 18 to 69 in good health. The V gene is TRBV28, the J gene TRBJ1-5; a weak D match, TRBD1 (5 bases). CDR3 DNA: TGTGCCAGCAGCCAGCATACCGGGACGAATCAGCCCCAGCATTTT. The encoded protein is CASSQHTGTNQPQHF.